A single sample gave rise to the 4 T cell receptor beta chains below, sequenced in a study of T cell responses to AZD1222 COVID-19 vaccine. Profiled with immunoSEQ multiplex PCR; TCRdb holds only in-frame clones, not every one. The data contain 130,000 to 150,000 clones, approximately 88% of them singletons. The sample was peripheral blood, taken on day 0 of MenACWY control vaccination. These receptors originate from an adult in good health.

The chain carries TRBV5-5 and TRBJ1-1, with D unresolved. V was clipped by 2 bases and J by 0 bases, with 5 bases between them. CDR3 length equals 13 residues. Germline V gene data show CDR1 as SGHKS and CDR2 as YYEKEE (reference sequence). DNA for the CDR3: TGTGCCAGCAGCTTACACATGAACACTGAAGCTTTCTTT. Translated, it gives CASSLHMNTEAFF.

V is TRBV6-6 and J is TRBJ1-2; weak D call: TRBD1 (5 bases). V was shortened by 5 bases and J by 8 bases, with 21 bases between the two germline ends. This CDR3 is built from 15 residues. The V gene's germline CDR1 is MNHNY and CDR2 SVGAGI (reference sequence). The CDR3 sequence is CASSPWPGPSAGYTF. DNA for the CDR3: TGTGCCAGCAGTCCCTGGCCAGGGCCCTCCGCGGGCTACACCTTC.

This clone was observed a few times. The J gene is TRBJ2-3, the V gene TRBV5-4; the D gene is possibly TRBD1 (6 bases). The germline V gene has CDR1 SGHNT and CDR2 YYREEE (reference sequence). With 1 base removed from V and 1 base from J, the gap between germline ends came to 13 bases. The length of the CDR3 is 16 residues. This CDR3 reads CASSLRGQMRTDTQYF. CDR3 nucleotides: TGTGCCAGCAGCTTGAGGGGACAAATGCGCACAGATACGCAGTATTTT.

CDR3 nucleotide sequence: TGTGCCAGCAGCCTGGCGGGGACCTACAATGAGCAGTTCTTC. This sequence encodes CASSLAGTYNEQFF. V usage is TRBV3-1 (or the pseudogene TRBV3-2) and J usage is TRBJ2-1; the D gene is possibly TRBD2 (6 bases). The CDR3 has 14 residues. The germline CDR1 and CDR2 sequences are LGHDT and YNNKEL (reference sequence). Trimming cost V 4 bases and J 2 bases, with 9 bases left between them.